Here is one T cell receptor (beta chain) with its context. The J segment lost 6 bases and the V segment lost 2 bases, leaving 3 bases of the junction unmatched. The CDR3 is made up of 15 amino acids. Looked up from germline, CDR1 is MNHEY and CDR2 is SMNVEV (reference sequence). These data are taken from a study of blood T cell repertoires in COVID-19. At the level of the study: T cells, B-cell-depleted T cells, or PBMCs provided the cDNA or gDNA that served as material.

In the original processing: Using reference gene primer amplification, nucleated cell counts were estimated. Assay used: immunoSEQ multiplex PCR; TCRdb lists only in-frame clones, some missing. V and J calls and clone size are those listed in that table; D and trimming were worked out from the DNA. The sample carries about 250,000 clones, approximately 82% recorded once. Sequences were obtained from PBMCs or T cells enriched from blood (not recorded which). The TCR originated in a man aged 40-55 years who had been exposed to COVID-19. The gene calls are TRBV27 and TRBJ2-3, with 12 nucleotides matching TRBD2. CDR3 residues: CASSLSLAGGDTQYF. CDR3 DNA sequence: TGTGCCAGCAGTTTAAGTCTAGCGGGAGGGGATACGCAGTATTTT.